A single sample is the source of the 14 T cell receptor beta chains below, sequenced in a study of blood T cell repertoires in COVID-19. Method: immunoSEQ multiplex PCR; TCRdb's copy keeps in-frame clones and lacks some. Of about 260,000 clones in the sample, around 84% are singletons; the top ten hold around 5.1%. Material: peripheral blood. Receptor source: a woman aged 60-70 years with COVID-19, enrolled during active disease.

This chain joins TRBV9 and TRBJ1-3; 12 bases fit TRBD1. CDR1 and CDR2 (germline): SGDLS, YYNGEE. The CDR3 runs 17 residues. J was trimmed by 3 bases and V by 0 bases; bases with no gene match: 4. CDR3 protein: CASSVGGTGGFGNTIYF. The CDR3 coding sequence is TGTGCCAGCAGCGTAGGCGGGACAGGGGGCTTTGGAAACACCATATATTTT.

The chain has TRBV28 and TRBJ2-7; D is uncertain. Trimming took off 6 bases at V and 6 bases at J, with 15 bases between the two ends. Germline CDR1 is MDHEN and CDR2 is SYDVKM. This CDR3 comprises 13 residues. The CDR3, as DNA: TGTGCCAGCAGAAACTACCGCGGCGGCGAGCAGTACTTC. The encoded protein is CASRNYRGGEQYF.

V and J are TRBV6-2 or TRBV6-3 and TRBJ2-2; D unresolved. CDR1 MNHEY and CDR2 SVGEGT come from the germline V gene. Deletions cut 4 bases from V and 11 bases from J, with 8 bases between. The CDR3 length is 11 residues. CDR3 nucleotide sequence: TGTGCCAGCAGTTCCCGGGTAGAGCTGTTTTTT. Translation: CASSSRVELFF.

This rearrangement joins TRBV27 to TRBJ2-7; 8 positions match TRBD1. Germline CDR1 and CDR2: MNHEY and SMNVEV (reference sequence). The CDR3 totals 15 residues. Trimming removed 8 bases from V and 5 bases from J; junction bases left unmatched: 14. Here the CDR3 DNA reads TGTGCCAGCCCCCGAGCCACAGGGGGAAGGAACGAGCAGTACTTC. Protein product: CASPRATGGRNEQYF.

The CDR3 DNA reads as TGTGCCAGCAGGGAGGGACAGGGGGTAGGCTACACCTTC. It is translated as CASREGQGVGYTF. V and J are TRBV6-6 and TRBJ1-2; TRBD1 agrees at 11 bases. The CDR3 is made up of 13 amino acids. Losses at the gene ends were 6 bases for V and 8 bases for J; bases not matched to a gene: 5. Germline V gives CDR1 MNHNY, CDR2 SVGAGI (reference sequence).

V and J are TRBV7-2 and TRBJ2-7, with 9 positions matching TRBD1. The germline CDR1 and CDR2 sequences are SGHTA and FQGNSA. With 2 bases clipped from V and 9 bases from J, the junction kept 11 bases outside the gene matches. This CDR3 has 15 residues. In DNA form, the CDR3 reads TGTGCCAGCAGCTTAATGGGGACAGGGCCAGCGCCGCAGTACTTC. Protein product: CASSLMGTGPAPQYF.

The rearrangement uses TRBV2 and TRBJ1-1, with 7 nucleotides matching TRBD1. This CDR3 is built from 15 residues. V lost 9 bases, J lost 1 base, and 11 bases stayed unmatched. Germline V gene data show CDR1 as SNHLY and CDR2 as FYNNEI. The CDR3 DNA sequence: TGTGCCAGAGGGGACAGACTTCTAGCGAACACTGAAGCTTTCTTT. Translating it yields CARGDRLLANTEAFF.

The chain uses TRBV23-1 and TRBJ1-2; D is unclear. TRBV23-1 is flagged as an ORF with uncertain function. V lost 8 bases and J 2 bases, leaving 15 bases between the germline ends. This CDR3 is 14 amino acids long. The CDR3 reads CASGPLHVNYGYTF. Written as DNA, the CDR3 is TGCGCCAGCGGCCCGCTCCACGTCAACTATGGCTACACCTTC.

The genes are TRBV28 and TRBJ1-6; D gene ambiguous. The CDR3 contains 14 residues. V lost 3 bases, J lost 8 bases, and 11 bases lay in between. In germline, CDR1 is MDHEN, CDR2 SYDVKM. CDR3 residues: CASSLMAVDSPLHF. In nucleotides, the CDR3 is TGTGCCAGCAGTTTGATGGCGGTAGATTCACCCCTCCACTTT. Full variable domain (missing parts from reference TRBV28 and TRBJ1-6): DVKVTQSSRYLVKRTGEKVFLECVQDMDHENMFWYRQDPGLGLRLIYFSYDVKMKEKGDIPEGYSVSREKKERFSLILESASTNQTSMYLCASSLMAVDSPLHFGNGTRLTVT.

This chain uses TRBV19 with TRBJ2-7, with a possible D match to TRBD1 (6 bases). This CDR3 contains 15 residues. Germline CDR1 reads LNHDA; CDR2 reads SQIVND (reference sequence). V dropped 3 bases and J dropped 3 bases, with 15 bases sitting between them. The DNA for the CDR3 is TGTGCCAGTAGTATCAAGGACAGTGAGGGCTACGAGCAGTACTTC. Translation: CASSIKDSEGYEQYF.

V gene TRBV21-1 combines with J gene TRBJ2-3; the D call in the table, TRBD2, was not verified against the DNA. TRBV21-1 is listed as a pseudogene. The CDR3 extends over 18 amino acids. The CDR3, as DNA: TGTGCCAGCAGCAAAACGGGGGGGGTCCGGGTCCGCACAGATACGCAGTATTTT. This encodes CASSKTGGVRVRTDTQYF.

The chain joins TRBV5-1 to TRBJ1-3; 11 nucleotides line up with TRBD1. The CDR3 length is 19 residues. J was trimmed by 3 bases and V by 1 base; bases with no gene match: 12. The V gene's germline CDR1 is SGHRS and CDR2 YFSETQ. The CDR3 region has the DNA TGCGCCAGCAGCTTGACCGGGACAGGGGGTCTGAGTAATGGAAACACCATATATTTT. This encodes CASSLTGTGGLSNGNTIYF. The full variable domain, rest sourced from reference TRBV5-1 and TRBJ1-3, is KAGVTQTPRYLIKTRGQQVTLSCSPISGHRSVSWYQQTPGQGLQFLFEYFSETQRNKGNFPGRFSGRQFSNSRSEMNVSTLELGDSALYLCASSLTGTGGLSNGNTIYFGEGSWLTVV.

The chain recombines TRBV19 with TRBJ1-5; 12 bases match TRBD1. The V gene's germline CDR1 is LNHDA and CDR2 SQIVND (reference sequence). CDR3 size: 17 residues. V lost 4 bases and J lost 1; bases outside the gene matches: 5. Here the CDR3 DNA reads TGTGCCAGTAGTAAAAGGGGACAGGGGGCCAGCAATCAGCCCCAGCATTTT. It is translated as CASSKRGQGASNQPQHF.

The rearrangement links TRBV10-1 to TRBJ2-7, with unresolved D. There are 14 residues in the CDR3. The ends were cut back, 10 bases at V and 0 bases at J, with 16 bases in the middle. Germline-derived CDR1 and CDR2 are WNHNN and SYGVQD (reference sequence). CDR3 residues: CAIHFRHISYEQYF. CDR3 sequence (DNA): TGCGCCATACATTTCCGACATATCTCCTACGAGCAGTACTTC.